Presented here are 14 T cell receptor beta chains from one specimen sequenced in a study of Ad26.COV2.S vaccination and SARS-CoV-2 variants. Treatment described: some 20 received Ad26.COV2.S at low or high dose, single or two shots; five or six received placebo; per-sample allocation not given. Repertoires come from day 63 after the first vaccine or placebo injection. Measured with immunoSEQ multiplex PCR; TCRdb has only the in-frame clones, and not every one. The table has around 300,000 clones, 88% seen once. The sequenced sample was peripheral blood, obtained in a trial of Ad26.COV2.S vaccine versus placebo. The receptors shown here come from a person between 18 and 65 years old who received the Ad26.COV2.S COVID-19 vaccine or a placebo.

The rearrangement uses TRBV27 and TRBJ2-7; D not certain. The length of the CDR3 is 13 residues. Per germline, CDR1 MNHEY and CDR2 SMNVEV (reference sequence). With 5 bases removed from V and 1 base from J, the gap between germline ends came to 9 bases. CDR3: CASSPGGSYEQYF. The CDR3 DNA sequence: TGTGCCAGCAGTCCAGGTGGGTCCTACGAGCAGTACTTC.

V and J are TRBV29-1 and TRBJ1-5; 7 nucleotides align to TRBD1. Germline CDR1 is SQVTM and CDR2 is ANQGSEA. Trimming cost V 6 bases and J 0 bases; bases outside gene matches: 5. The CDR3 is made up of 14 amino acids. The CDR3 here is CSVPGQTSNQPQHF. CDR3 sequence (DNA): TGCAGCGTCCCGGGACAGACTAGCAATCAGCCCCAGCATTTT.

The CDR3 spells CATSDSRAGELFF. In nucleotides, the CDR3 is TGTGCCACCAGTGATTCCCGGGCCGGGGAGCTGTTTTTT. V gene TRBV24-1 combines with J gene TRBJ2-2; no firm D call. The CDR3 is made up of 13 amino acids. Germline lookup yields CDR1 KGHDR and CDR2 SFDVKD. V was trimmed by 2 bases and J by 6 bases, leaving 6 bases between them.

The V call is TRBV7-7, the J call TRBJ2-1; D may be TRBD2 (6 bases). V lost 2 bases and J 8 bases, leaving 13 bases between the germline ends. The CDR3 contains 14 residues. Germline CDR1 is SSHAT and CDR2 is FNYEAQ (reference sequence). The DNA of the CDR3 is TGTGCCAGCAGCTTACTAGGGGAGGAAGATGAGCAGTTCTTC. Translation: CASSLLGEEDEQFF.

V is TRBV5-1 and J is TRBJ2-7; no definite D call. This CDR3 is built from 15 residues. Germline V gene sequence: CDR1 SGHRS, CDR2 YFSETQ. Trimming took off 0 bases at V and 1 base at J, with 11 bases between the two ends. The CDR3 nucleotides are TGCGCCAGCAGCTTGGCCGGCAGGACGTCCTACGAGCAGTACTTC. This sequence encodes CASSLAGRTSYEQYF.

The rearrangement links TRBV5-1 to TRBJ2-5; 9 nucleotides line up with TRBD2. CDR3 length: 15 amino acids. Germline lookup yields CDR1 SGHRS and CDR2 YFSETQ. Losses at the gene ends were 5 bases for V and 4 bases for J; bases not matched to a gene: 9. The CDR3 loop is CASRSAGGRAETQYF. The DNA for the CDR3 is TGCGCCAGCAGATCGGCGGGGGGGCGGGCAGAGACCCAGTACTTC.

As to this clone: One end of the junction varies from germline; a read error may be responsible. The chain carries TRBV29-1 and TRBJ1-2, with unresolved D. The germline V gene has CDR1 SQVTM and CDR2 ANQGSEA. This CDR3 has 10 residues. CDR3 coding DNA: TGCAGCGTTGACGGGCCTGCCCCTCAATTC. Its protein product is CSVDGPAPQF.

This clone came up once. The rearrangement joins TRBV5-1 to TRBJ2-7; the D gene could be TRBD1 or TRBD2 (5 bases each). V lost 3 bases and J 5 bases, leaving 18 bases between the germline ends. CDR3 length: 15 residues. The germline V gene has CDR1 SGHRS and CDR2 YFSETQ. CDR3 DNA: TGCGCCAGCAGCTCAGTCCGGGACCCAGGGAACGAGCAGTACTTC. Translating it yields CASSSVRDPGNEQYF.

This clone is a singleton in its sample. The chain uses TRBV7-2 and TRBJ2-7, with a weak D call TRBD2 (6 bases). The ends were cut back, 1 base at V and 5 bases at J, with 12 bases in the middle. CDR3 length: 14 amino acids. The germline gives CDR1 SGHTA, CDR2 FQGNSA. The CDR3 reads CASSLVFGSDEQYF. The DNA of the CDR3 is TGTGCCAGCAGCTTAGTTTTCGGGAGCGACGAGCAGTACTTC.

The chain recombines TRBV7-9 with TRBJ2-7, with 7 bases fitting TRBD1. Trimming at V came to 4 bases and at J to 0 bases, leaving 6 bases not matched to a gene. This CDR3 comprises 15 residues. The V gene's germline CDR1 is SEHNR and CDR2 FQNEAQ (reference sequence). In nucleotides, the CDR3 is TGTGCCAGCAGCTACGGACAGGTTTACTCCTACGAGCAGTACTTC. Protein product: CASSYGQVYSYEQYF.

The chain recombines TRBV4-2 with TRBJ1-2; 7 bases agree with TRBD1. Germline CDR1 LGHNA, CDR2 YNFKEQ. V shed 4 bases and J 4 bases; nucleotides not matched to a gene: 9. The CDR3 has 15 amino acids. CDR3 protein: CASSPTTGRGYGYTF. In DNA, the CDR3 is TGTGCCAGCAGCCCAACGACAGGGAGGGGCTATGGCTACACCTTC.

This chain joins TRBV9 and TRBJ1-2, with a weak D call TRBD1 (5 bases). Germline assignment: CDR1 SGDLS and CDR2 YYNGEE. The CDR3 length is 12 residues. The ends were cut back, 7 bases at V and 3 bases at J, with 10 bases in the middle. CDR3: CASGHLHYGYTF. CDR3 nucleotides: TGTGCCAGCGGACACCTACACTATGGCTACACCTTC.

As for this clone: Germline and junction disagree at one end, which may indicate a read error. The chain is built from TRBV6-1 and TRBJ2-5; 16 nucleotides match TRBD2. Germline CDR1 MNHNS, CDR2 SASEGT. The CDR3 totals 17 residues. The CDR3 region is CASSDLGLAGGRRRFNF. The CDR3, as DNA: TGTGCCAGCAGTGATCTGGGACTAGCGGGGGGGCGTCGGCGGTTCAACTTC.

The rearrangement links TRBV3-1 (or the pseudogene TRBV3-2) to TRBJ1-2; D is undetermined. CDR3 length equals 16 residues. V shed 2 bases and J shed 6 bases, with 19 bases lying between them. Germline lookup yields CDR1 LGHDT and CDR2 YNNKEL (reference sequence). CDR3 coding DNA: TGTGCCAGCAGCCAACTAGGAGGGCTTGCTGGGCATGGCTACACCTTC. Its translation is CASSQLGGLAGHGYTF.